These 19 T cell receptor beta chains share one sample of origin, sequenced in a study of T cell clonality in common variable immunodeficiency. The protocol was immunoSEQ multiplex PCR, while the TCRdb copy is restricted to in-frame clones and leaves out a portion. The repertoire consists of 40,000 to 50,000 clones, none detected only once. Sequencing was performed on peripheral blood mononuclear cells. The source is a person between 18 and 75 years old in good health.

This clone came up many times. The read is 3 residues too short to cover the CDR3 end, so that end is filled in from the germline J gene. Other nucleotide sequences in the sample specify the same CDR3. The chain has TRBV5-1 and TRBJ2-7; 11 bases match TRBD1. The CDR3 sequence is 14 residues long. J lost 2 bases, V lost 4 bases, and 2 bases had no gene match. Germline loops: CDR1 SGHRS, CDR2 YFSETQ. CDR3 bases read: TGCGCCAGCAGCAGGGGACAGGGGGCCTACGAG. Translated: CASSRGQGAYE. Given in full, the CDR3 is CASSRGQGAYEQYF.

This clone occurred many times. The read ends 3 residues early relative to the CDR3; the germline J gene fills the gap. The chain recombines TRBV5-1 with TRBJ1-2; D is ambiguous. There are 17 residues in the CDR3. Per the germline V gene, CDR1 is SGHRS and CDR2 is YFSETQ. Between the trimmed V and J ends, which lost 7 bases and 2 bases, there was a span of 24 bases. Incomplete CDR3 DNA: TGCGCCAGCTTTCCTACCGGGTCGGATAACGGGAACTATGGC. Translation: CASFPTGSDNGNYG. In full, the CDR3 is CASFPTGSDNGNYGYTF. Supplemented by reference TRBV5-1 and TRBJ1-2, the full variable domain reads KAGVTQTPRYLIKTRGQQVTLSCSPISGHRSVSWYQQTPGQGLQFLFEYFSETQRNKGNFPGRFSGRQFSNSRSEMNVSTLELGDSALYLCASFPTGSDNGNYGYTFGSGTRLTVV.

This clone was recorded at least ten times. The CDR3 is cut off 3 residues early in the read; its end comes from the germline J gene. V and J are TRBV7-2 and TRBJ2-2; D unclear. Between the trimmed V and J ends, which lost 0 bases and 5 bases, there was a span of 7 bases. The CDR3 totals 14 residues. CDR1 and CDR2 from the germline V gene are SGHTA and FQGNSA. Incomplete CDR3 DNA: TGTGCCAGCAGCTTAGCGCGGCTGACCGGGGAG. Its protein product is CASSLARLTGE. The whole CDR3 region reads CASSLARLTGELFF.

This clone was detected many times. The CDR3 is CASSLVVQGAFRGSYNSPLHF. CDR3 bases read: TGTGCCAGCAGTTTAGTAGTTCAGGGGGCCTTTCGGGGCTCCTATAATTCACCC. The chain joins TRBV28 to TRBJ1-6; the match to TRBD1 covers 8 bases. The sequence runs out 3 residues before the end of the CDR3; the remainder is reconstructed from the germline J gene. Unmatched junction bases numbered 15, after V lost 2 bases and J lost 0 bases. CDR1 MDHEN and CDR2 SYDVKM come from the germline V gene. The CDR3 contains 21 residues.

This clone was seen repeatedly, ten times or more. The CDR3 sequence is CASTRGLTEAFF. The DNA read from the CDR3 is TGTGCCAGTACAAGGGGCCTCACTGAA. The V call is TRBV19, the J call TRBJ1-1; perhaps TRBD1 as D (5 bases). The read falls 3 residues short of the CDR3 end, and the missing part is taken from the germline J gene. There are 12 residues in the CDR3. The ends were cut back, 7 bases at V and 4 bases at J, with 10 bases in the middle. The germline gives CDR1 LNHDA, CDR2 SQIVND (reference sequence). Combining the CDR3 with reference TRBV19 and TRBJ1-1 gives the whole variable domain DGGITQSPKYLFRKEGQNVTLSCEQNLNHDAMYWYRQDPGQGLRLIYYSQIVNDFQKGDIAEGYSVSREKKESFPLTVTSAQKNPTAFYLCASTRGLTEAFFGQGTRLTVV.

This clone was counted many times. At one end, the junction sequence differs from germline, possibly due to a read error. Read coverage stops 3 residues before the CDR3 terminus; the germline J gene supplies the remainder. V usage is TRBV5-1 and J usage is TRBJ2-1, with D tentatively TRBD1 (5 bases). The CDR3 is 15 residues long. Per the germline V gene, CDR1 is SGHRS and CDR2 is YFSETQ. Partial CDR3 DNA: TGCGTCAGCAGCTTCTCCGTACAGGTTGGGGATGAG. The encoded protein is CVSSFSVQVGDE. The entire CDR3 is CVSSFSVQVGDEQFF.

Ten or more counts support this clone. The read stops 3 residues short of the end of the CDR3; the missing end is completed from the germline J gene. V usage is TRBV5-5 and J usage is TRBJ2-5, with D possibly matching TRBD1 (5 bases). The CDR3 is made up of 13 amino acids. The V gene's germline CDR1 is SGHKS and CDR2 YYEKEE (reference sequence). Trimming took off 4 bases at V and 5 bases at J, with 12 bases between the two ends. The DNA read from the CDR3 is TGTGCCAGCAGCAACCTCAGGGTGGAGACC. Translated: CASSNLRVET. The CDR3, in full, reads CASSNLRVETQYF.

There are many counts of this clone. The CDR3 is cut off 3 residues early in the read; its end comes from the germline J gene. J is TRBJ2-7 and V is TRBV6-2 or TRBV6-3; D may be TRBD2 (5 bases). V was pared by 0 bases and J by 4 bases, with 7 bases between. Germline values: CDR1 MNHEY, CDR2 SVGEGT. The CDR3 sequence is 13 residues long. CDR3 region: CASSYSAGYEQYF. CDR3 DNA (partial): TGTGCCAGCAGTTACTCGGCGGGTTACGAG.

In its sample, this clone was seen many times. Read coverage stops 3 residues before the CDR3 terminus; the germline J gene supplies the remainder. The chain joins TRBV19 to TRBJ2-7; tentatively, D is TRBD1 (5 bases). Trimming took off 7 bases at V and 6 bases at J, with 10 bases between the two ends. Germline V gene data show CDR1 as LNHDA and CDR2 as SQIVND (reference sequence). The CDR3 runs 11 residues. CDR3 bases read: TGTGCCAGTACGCAGGGTCGCGAG. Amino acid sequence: CASTQGRE. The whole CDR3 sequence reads CASTQGREQYF.

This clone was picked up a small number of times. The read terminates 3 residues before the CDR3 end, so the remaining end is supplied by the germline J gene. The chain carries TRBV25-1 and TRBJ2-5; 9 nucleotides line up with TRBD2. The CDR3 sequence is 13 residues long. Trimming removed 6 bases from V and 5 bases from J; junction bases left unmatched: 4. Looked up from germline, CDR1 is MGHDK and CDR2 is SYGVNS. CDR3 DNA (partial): TGTGCCAGCAGGCGGGAGGGCCACGAGACC. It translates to CASRREGHET. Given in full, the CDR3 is CASRREGHETQYF.

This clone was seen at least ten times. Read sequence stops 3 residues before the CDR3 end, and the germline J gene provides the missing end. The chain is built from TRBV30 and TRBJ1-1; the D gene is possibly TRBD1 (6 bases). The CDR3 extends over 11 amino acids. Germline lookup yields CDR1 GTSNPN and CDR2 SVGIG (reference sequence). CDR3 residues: CAVNRGAEAFF. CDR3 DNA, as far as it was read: TGTGCCGTAAATCGGGGGGCCGAA.

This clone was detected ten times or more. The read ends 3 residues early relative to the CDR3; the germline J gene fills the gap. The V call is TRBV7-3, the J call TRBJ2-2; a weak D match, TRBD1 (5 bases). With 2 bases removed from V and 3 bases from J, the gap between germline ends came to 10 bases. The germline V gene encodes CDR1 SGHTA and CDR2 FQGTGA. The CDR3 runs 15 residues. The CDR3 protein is CASSLSGRDTGELFF. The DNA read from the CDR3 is TGTGCCAGCAGCTTATCAGGGCGCGACACCGGGGAG.

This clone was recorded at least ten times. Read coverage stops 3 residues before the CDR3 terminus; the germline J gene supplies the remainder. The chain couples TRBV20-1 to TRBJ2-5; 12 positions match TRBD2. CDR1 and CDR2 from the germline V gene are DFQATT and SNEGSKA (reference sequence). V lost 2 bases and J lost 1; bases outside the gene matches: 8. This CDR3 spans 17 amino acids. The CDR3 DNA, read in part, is TGCAGTGCTAGAACGCTAGCGGGGGGGCCTGGCCAAGAGACC. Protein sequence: CSARTLAGGPGQET. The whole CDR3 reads CSARTLAGGPGQETQYF.

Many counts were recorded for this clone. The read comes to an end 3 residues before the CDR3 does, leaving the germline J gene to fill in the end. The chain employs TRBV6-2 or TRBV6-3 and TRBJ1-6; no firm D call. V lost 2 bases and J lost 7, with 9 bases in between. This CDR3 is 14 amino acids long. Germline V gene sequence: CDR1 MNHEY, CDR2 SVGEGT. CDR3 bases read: TGTGCCAGCAGTTACGGTGGCGGAAATTCACCC. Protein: CASSYGGGNSP. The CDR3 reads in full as CASSYGGGNSPLHF.

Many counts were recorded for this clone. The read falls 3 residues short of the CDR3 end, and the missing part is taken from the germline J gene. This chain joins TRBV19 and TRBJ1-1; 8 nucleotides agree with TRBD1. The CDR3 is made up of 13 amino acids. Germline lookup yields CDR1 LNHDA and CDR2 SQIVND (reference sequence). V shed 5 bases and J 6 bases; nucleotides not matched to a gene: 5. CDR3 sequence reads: CASSGSDRAEAFF. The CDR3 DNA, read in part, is TGTGCCAGTAGTGGGTCGGACAGGGCTGAA.

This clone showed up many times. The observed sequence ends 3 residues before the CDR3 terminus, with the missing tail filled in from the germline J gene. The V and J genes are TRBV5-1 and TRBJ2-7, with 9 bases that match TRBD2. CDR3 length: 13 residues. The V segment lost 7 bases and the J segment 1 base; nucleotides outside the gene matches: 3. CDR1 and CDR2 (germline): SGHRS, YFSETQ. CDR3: CASGTSRSYEQYF. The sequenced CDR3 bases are TGCGCCAGCGGGACTAGCCGTTCCTACGAG.

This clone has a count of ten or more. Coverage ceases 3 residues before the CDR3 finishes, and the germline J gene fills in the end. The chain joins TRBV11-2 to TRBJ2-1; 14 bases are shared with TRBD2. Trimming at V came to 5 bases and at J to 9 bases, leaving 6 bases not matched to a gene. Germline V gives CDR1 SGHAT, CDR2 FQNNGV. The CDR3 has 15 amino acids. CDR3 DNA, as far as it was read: TGTGCCAGCAGCCCCGGGACTAGCGGGAGTGGTGAG. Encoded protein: CASSPGTSGSGE. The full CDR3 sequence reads CASSPGTSGSGEQFF.

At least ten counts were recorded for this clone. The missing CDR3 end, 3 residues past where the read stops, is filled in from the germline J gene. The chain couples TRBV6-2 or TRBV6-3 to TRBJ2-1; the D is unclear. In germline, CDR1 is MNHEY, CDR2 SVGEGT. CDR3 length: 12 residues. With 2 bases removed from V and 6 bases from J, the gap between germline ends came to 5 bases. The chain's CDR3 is CASSYNGNEQFF. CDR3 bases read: TGTGCCAGCAGTTACAACGGCAATGAG.

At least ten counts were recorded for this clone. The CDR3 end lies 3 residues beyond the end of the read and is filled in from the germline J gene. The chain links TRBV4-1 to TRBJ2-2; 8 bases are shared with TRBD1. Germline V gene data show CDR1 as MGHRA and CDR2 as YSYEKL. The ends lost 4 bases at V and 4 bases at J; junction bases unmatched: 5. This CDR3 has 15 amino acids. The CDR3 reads CASSPDRGRTGELFF. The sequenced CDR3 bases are TGCGCCAGCAGCCCAGACAGGGGTCGCACCGGGGAG.